A selection of T cell receptor beta chains follows, all from one sample in a study of blood T cell repertoires in COVID-19. TCRdb's copy holds only in-frame clones and misses some; the assay was immunoSEQ multiplex PCR. The table has some 530,000 clones, approximately 85% seen once. The sequenced material came from peripheral blood. The origin of the receptors is a human donor in a cohort sampled during active COVID-19. CDR3s include the opening cysteine and the closing phenylalanine or tryptophan. The D gene is left open where the match is weak. Expanded clones get a size class; other rows say once, few or many, or leave the size out.

J | V | D | size | CDR3 | DNA
TRBJ2-1 | TRBV5-5 | TRBD2 | . | CASSLRLAGLYNEQFF | TGTGCCAGCAGCCTCCGGCTAGCGGGCCTTTACAATGAGCAGTTCTTC
TRBJ2-7 | TRBV19 | . | . | CASSQSPFGTYEQYF | TGTGCCAGTAGTCAAAGCCCTTTCGGTACCTACGAGCAGTACTTC
TRBJ1-6 | TRBV24-1 | . | . | CATRGRLTDNSPLHF | TGTGCCACCAGGGGCAGATTAACCGATAATTCACCCCTCCACTTT
TRBJ2-1 | TRBV5-8 | . | . | CASSLAPGEANEQFF | TGTGCCAGCAGCCTGGCCCCTGGAGAGGCCAATGAGCAGTTCTTC
TRBJ2-2 | TRBV6-1 | TRBD2 | few | CASSERLAGDTGELFF | TGTGCCAGCAGTGAAAGACTAGCGGGAGACACCGGGGAGCTGTTTTTT
TRBJ2-7 | TRBV5-6 | TRBD2 | . | CASSPLPRTSGSYEQYF | TGTGCCAGCAGCCCGCTCCCAAGGACTAGCGGGTCCTACGAGCAGTACTTC
TRBJ1-1 | TRBV6-5 | TRBD1 | . | CASRATGGSTEAFF | TGTGCCAGCAGGGCAACAGGGGGAAGCACTGAAGCTTTCTTT
TRBJ2-3 | TRBV7-9 | . | . | CAGGLSSTDTQYF | TGTGCCGGCGGCTTATCTAGCACAGATACGCAGTATTTT
TRBJ2-7 | TRBV11-2 | TRBD1 | . | CASSLGAGGTYEQYF | TGTGCCAGCAGCTTAGGGGCAGGGGGCACCTACGAGCAGTACTTC
TRBJ2-5 | TRBV6-2/TRBV6-3 | TRBD2 | . | CASSLSGMAGGTQYF | TGTGCCAGCAGTCTTAGCGGGATGGCCGGGGGGACCCAGTACTTC
TRBJ2-4 | TRBV7-2 | . | few | CASSISGASGDIQYF | TGTGCCAGCAGCATAAGTGGGGCTAGTGGGGACATTCAGTACTTC
TRBJ1-1 | TRBV6-5 | . | . | CASRVGEGTEAFF | TGTGCCAGCCGGGTGGGCGAGGGCACTGAAGCTTTCTTT
TRBJ2-3 | TRBV3-1/TRBV3-2 | . | . | CASSQVFTGVGPTDTQYF | TGTGCCAGCAGCCAAGTATTCACCGGGGTGGGTCCCACAGATACGCAGTATTTT
TRBJ1-4 | TRBV5-4 | . | . | CASSSGVSDEKLFF | TGTGCCAGCAGCTCGGGGGTCTCTGATGAAAAACTGTTTTTT
TRBJ1-1 | TRBV4-1 | TRBD1 | . | CASSYRGNTEAFF | TGCGCCAGCAGCTACAGGGGGAACACTGAAGCTTTCTTT
TRBJ2-3 | TRBV24-1 | . | . | CATSDLRGGGPFDTQYF | TGTGCCACCAGTGATCTGAGAGGGGGAGGGCCCTTCGATACGCAGTATTTT
TRBJ1-1 | TRBV5-1 | TRBD1 | . | CASSLVGRGDTEAFF | TGCGCCAGCAGCTTGGTAGGCAGGGGGGACACTGAAGCTTTCTTT
TRBJ2-7 | TRBV5-1 | TRBD2 | once | CASSLVGTSHYEQYF | TGCGCCAGCAGCTTGGTAGGGACTAGTCATTACGAGCAGTACTTC